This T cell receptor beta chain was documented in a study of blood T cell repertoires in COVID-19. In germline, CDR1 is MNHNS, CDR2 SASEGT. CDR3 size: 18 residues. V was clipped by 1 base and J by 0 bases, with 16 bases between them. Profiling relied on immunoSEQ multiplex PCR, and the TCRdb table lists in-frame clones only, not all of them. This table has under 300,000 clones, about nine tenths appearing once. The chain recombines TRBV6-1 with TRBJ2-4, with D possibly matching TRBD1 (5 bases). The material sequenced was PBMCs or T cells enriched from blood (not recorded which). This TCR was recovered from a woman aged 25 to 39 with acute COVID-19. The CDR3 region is CASSEDRTTLLAKNIQYF. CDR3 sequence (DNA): TGTGCCAGCAGTGAAGACAGGACGACATTACTAGCCAAAAACATTCAGTACTTC.